In this sample, the clone carrying this TCR beta chain turned up a few times. Its specificity is not known. The data are from a study of shared clonotypes between healthy human individuals. Study details: The study enrolled two women and three men aged 18 to 49. Each donor's CD4 naive and CD4 memory cells filled three plates apiece, CD8 naive two, and CD8 memory one. General observations from the study: When compared with the clonotypes that were shared by all four sorted-subset donors, the non-shared clonotypes turned out to have lower generation probabilities. The sharing of 5% to 6.5% of naive CD4 clonotypes was seen across a handful of donors.

Germline V gene lookup returns CDR1 SEHNR and CDR2 FQNEAQ (reference sequence). The V end was cut by 5 bases, the J end by 4 bases, with 14 bases between. This CDR3 comprises 14 residues. Sequencing used immunoSEQ multiplex PCR; TCRdb keeps in-frame clones, though not all of them. In the table there are about 1.5 million clones, 95% to 97% of which are singletons. Sequenced sample: naive CD4+ T cells sorted from blood. Described subset: CD45RA+ positively selected. The TCR comes from a man between 25 and 39 years old in good health. V usage is TRBV7-9 and J usage is TRBJ1-1, with a tentative D call TRBD1 (5 bases). DNA of the CDR3: TGTGCCAGCAGCCCTCGGGGGAAGAGCACTGAAGCTTTCTTT. Protein sequence: CASSPRGKSTEAFF.